This TCR beta chain comes out of a study of blood T cells in healthy people across ages. Study-wide findings and caveats: Underestimates were what the diversity estimates from one million T cells were considered to be. Long-lived donors exceeded aged donors in naive CD4+ cells and diversity. PBMCs went unsorted, and a conclusive naive versus antigen-experienced comparison was therefore prevented.

This clonotype was recorded a few times. Its antigen is unidentified. The CDR3 runs 16 residues. V gave up 5 bases and J gave up 5 bases; unmatched junction bases: 13. The V gene's germline CDR1 is DFQATT and CDR2 SNEGSKA (reference sequence). A second about 6 to 12 cycle PCR used barcoded and J-beta primers. TCRdb re-called the 5' RACE reads with MiXCR, one entry per CDR3 protein. There are over a million distinct CDR3 sequences in the sample; about 43% occur only once, and 7.9% lies in the top ten. The chain joins TRBV20-1 to TRBJ2-1; 9 bases match TRBD2. The sample consisted of blood. This receptor was obtained from a woman under 30 in good health. The CDR3 bases are TGCAGTGCTGGTCCCCCTAGCGGGGAAACCGACAATGAGCAGTTCTTC. This encodes CSAGPPSGETDNEQFF.